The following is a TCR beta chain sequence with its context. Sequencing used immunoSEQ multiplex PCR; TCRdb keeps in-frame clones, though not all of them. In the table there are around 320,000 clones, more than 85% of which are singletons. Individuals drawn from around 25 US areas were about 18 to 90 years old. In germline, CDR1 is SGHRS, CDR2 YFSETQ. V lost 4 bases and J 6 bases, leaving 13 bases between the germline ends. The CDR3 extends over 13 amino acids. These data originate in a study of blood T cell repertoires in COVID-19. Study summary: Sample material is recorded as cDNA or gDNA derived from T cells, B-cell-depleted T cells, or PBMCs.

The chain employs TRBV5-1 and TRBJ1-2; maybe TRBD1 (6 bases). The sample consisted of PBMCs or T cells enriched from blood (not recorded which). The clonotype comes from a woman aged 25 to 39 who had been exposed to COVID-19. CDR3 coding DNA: TGCGCCAGCAGCCAAACAGGGAGTAATGGCTACACCTTC. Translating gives CASSQTGSNGYTF.